These T cell receptor beta chains were read from a single sample in a study of PD-1 blockade in classical Hodgkin lymphoma. Data came from immunoSEQ multiplex PCR; TCRdb stores just in-frame clones and leaves some out. Among some 16,000 clones listed, about 82% were seen once. Material: CD4+ T cells from blood. These receptors were collected from a human donor with classical Hodgkin lymphoma. Each CDR3 is given with its conserved first and last residue. A D gene is named only where the DNA matches it firmly. The listing skips clone size in some rows; elsewhere it reads once, few, many or a size class.

d_call,j_call,clone_size,v_call,cdr3_nt,cdr3_aa
-,TRBJ2-5,-,TRBV4-3,TGCGCCAGCAGCCAATCCGGGTTCCAAGAGACCCAGTACTTC,CASSQSGFQETQYF
TRBD1,TRBJ1-1,-,TRBV14,TGTGCCAGCAGCATGAAAACAGGGGATGGCACTGAAGCTTTCTTT,CASSMKTGDGTEAFF
-,TRBJ1-2,-,TRBV7-8,TGTGCCAGCAGCCTCAGGCAGAAATCCTATGGCTACACCTTC,CASSLRQKSYGYTF
-,TRBJ2-2,-,TRBV4-3,TGCGCCAGCAGCCAAGATAACCAGGAACGGACCGGGGAGCTGTTTTTT,CASSQDNQERTGELFF
-,TRBJ2-7,-,TRBV7-2,TGTGCCAGCAGTTCGATTAGACGGGGAGACTACGAGCAGTACTTC,CASSSIRRGDYEQYF
TRBD1,TRBJ2-2,-,TRBV6-5,TGTGCCAGCAGTTCGGGACAGGGGGCTCGCACCGGGGAGCTGTTTTTT,CASSSGQGARTGELFF
-,TRBJ2-6,-,TRBV10-3,TGTGCCATCAGTGGGCCTGCGGGCTCTGGGGCCAACGTCCTGACTTTC,CAISGPAGSGANVLTF
-,TRBJ2-3,-,TRBV4-3,TGCGCCAGCAGCCAAGATCTGGGGACTCAACCCCCAGATACGCAGTATTTT,CASSQDLGTQPPDTQYF
TRBD2,TRBJ2-1,-,TRBV7-9,TGTGCCAGCAGCGCCACTAGCGGGAGGGCTTCCCACAATGAGCAGTTCTTC,CASSATSGRASHNEQFF
TRBD2,TRBJ2-3,once,TRBV28,TGTGCCAGCAGTTCCGGGACTAGCGGGAGTCATGCAGATACGCAGTATTTT,CASSSGTSGSHADTQYF
-,TRBJ1-5,few,TRBV28,TGTGCCAGCAGCATAGGGGGGTTGGCAAATCAGCCCCAGCATTTT,CASSIGGLANQPQHF
TRBD2,TRBJ2-1,-,TRBV5-1,TGCGCCAGCAGCTTGGCTGGGGGACTAGCGGGGAGATACAATGAGCAGTTCTTC,CASSLAGGLAGRYNEQFF
-,TRBJ2-1,-,TRBV7-9,TGTGCCAGCAGCCGGGACTTCTCCTACAATGAGCAGTTCTTC,CASSRDFSYNEQFF
TRBD2,TRBJ2-1,-,TRBV11-2,TGTGCCAGCAGCTTAGGACCCGGACTAGCGGGAGGGGAGCAGTTCTTC,CASSLGPGLAGGEQFF
-,TRBJ2-4,-,TRBV7-2,TGTGCCAGCAGCTTAGCGGGTGGGATAGCCAAAAACATTCAGTACTTC,CASSLAGGIAKNIQYF
-,TRBJ1-5,-,TRBV9,TGTGCCAGCAGCGCTGGTTGGAGCAATCAGCCCCAGCATTTT,CASSAGWSNQPQHF
TRBD2,TRBJ2-1,-,TRBV27,TGTGCCAGCAGTTTAAGGCCCCCTAGCGGTAAAAGGAATGAGCAGTTCTTC,CASSLRPPSGKRNEQFF
-,TRBJ2-2,-,TRBV11-2,TGTGCCAGCAGCTTAGTTTCCCGGAACACCGGGGAGCTGTTTTTT,CASSLVSRNTGELFF
-,TRBJ2-1,-,TRBV6-5,TGTGCCAGCAGTTACCGTTGGTCCAGTTGGGGAAGTGAGCAGTTCTTC,CASSYRWSSWGSEQFF
-,TRBJ2-7,-,TRBV2,TGTGCCAGCAGTGAGTGGGGCAAACAGGGTACCTACGAGCAGTACTTC,CASSEWGKQGTYEQYF
TRBD1,TRBJ2-7,-,TRBV10-3,TGTGCCATCAAGACAGGGACGAACTCCTACGAGCAGTACTTC,CAIKTGTNSYEQYF
TRBD2,TRBJ2-1,-,TRBV11-2,TGTGCCAGCAGCTCCATTCGGACTAGCGGAAATGAGCAGTTCTTC,CASSSIRTSGNEQFF
TRBD1,TRBJ1-1,-,TRBV19,TGTGCCAGTAGTCCGGACAGGGTGTACACTGAAGCTTTCTTT,CASSPDRVYTEAFF
-,TRBJ2-1,-,TRBV28,TGTGCCAGCAGCAATAAAGTGAATGAGCAGTTCTTC,CASSNKVNEQFF
-,TRBJ2-5,-,TRBV7-2,TGTGCCAGCAGCTTAGGGACGGCTCAGGGGACCCAGTACTTC,CASSLGTAQGTQYF
-,TRBJ1-2,-,TRBV19,TGTGCCAGTAGCGGGACGGTCTATGGCTACACCTTC,CASSGTVYGYTF
TRBD1,TRBJ1-1,-,TRBV19,TGTGCCAGTAAAAGCACAGGGGCCCTAAGCACTGAAGCTTTCTTT,CASKSTGALSTEAFF
-,TRBJ1-1,few,TRBV9,TGTGCCAGCAGCGTAGTAACGACTGAAGCTTTCTTT,CASSVVTTEAFF
-,TRBJ1-4,-,TRBV18,TGTGCCAGCTCACCGGACCAACTTAATGAAAAACTGTTTTTT,CASSPDQLNEKLFF
-,TRBJ2-5,-,TRBV7-2,TGTGCCAGCAGCCCAGTCGTGGGGACGAGGGGGACCCAGTACTTC,CASSPVVGTRGTQYF
-,TRBJ2-7,-,TRBV7-9,TGTGCCAGCAGCGCGAGACAGGAAACCTACGAGCAGTACTTC,CASSARQETYEQYF
-,TRBJ2-6,-,TRBV28,TGTGCCAGCCGCCTGGCTGGGGCCAACGTCCTGACTTTC,CASRLAGANVLTF
-,TRBJ1-5,-,TRBV6-5,TGTGCCAGCAGTTCGGGGGGCAGGCAGCCCCAGCATTTT,CASSSGGRQPQHF
TRBD1,TRBJ1-2,-,TRBV6-5,TGTGCCAGCAGTTACCTTAGACAGGGGGGCTATGGCTACACCTTC,CASSYLRQGGYGYTF
-,TRBJ1-4,-,TRBV5-8,TGTGCCAGCAGCTTGGGCAGACAGGCAGGCGAAAAACTGTTTTTT,CASSLGRQAGEKLFF
TRBD2,TRBJ2-1,-,TRBV6-6,TGTGCCAGCAGGGGGGGGGAGGGCTCCTACAATGAGCAGTTCTTC,CASRGGEGSYNEQFF
TRBD2,TRBJ2-1,few,TRBV5-6,TGTGCCAGCAGCTTAGGTAGCGGGAGTATTCGGTTCTTC,CASSLGSGSIRFF
-,TRBJ2-1,once,TRBV9,TGTGCCAGCAGCGTAGCCTCCGTGGGTGAGCAGTTCTTC,CASSVASVGEQFF
-,TRBJ2-3,-,TRBV7-9,TGTGCCAGCACTCAGAAGAGGGAAGGCACAGATACGCAGTATTTT,CASTQKREGTDTQYF